This T cell receptor beta chain emerged from a study of blood T cell repertoires in COVID-19. About the research overall: The analysed material was cDNA or gDNA that came from T cells, B-cell-depleted T cells, or PBMCs.

Measured with immunoSEQ multiplex PCR; TCRdb has only the in-frame clones, and not every one. This table has about 500,000 clones, around 90% appearing once. Participant reports of clinical history set cohort assignment. Two negative PCRs, clearance, or symptom resolution characterized the recovered Cohort 3 donors. V dropped 3 bases and J dropped 5; count of bases not matched to a gene: 7. The CDR3 sequence is 15 residues long. CDR1 and CDR2 (germline): SGHTA, FQGNSA. The V gene is TRBV7-2, the J gene TRBJ2-5, with 9 bases aligning to TRBD2. The sample comprised PBMCs or T cells enriched from blood (not recorded which). This sequence was found in a woman younger than 30 who had recovered from COVID-19. Written as DNA, the CDR3 is TGTGCCAGCAGCTTCATGCGGGGGGGCCATGAGACCCAGTACTTC. This gives the protein CASSFMRGGHETQYF.